Sequencing of this TCR beta chain was carried out in a study of blood T cell repertoires in COVID-19. Across the whole study: Acute and convalescent COVID-19 samples came from the United States, Italy and Spain.

V lost 6 bases and J lost 10, with 15 bases in between. The CDR3 covers 11 residues. Germline V gene sequence: CDR1 DFQATT, CDR2 SNEGSKA (reference sequence). Participant age was about 18 to 100 years, and participants resided in about two dozen US areas. Two consecutive negative NP/OP PCR tests, clearance, or resolved symptoms defined Cohort 3 recovery. Authors' data handling: Scientists estimated how many nucleated cells there were by amplifying reference gene primers. Produced via immunoSEQ multiplex PCR; TCRdb's table is partial and in-frame only. That table furnishes V, J and clone size, whereas the DNA furnished D and trimming. Of hundreds of thousands of clones listed, approximately 89% are singletons.

Sequenced input: PBMCs or T cells enriched from blood (not recorded which). V and J are TRBV20-1 and TRBJ1-1; D gene unclear. This TCR came from a woman aged 40 to 55 who had recovered from COVID-19. In DNA, the CDR3 is TGCAGTGCACTAACCCCCACTAGAGCTTTCTTT. Amino acids: CSALTPTRAFF.